This TCR beta chain was documented in a study of metastatic and nonmetastatic thyroid tumors. Study summary: Both malignant and benign thyroid patients supplied peripheral blood and tumor or nodule tissue samples, across which the repertoires of these patients were then compared. Overall study findings and caveats: Malignant thyroid tumors reportedly exceeded benign nodules significantly in TCR beta diversity, with the difference appearing in blood and tumor.

For this clone: Its antigen remains unidentified.

This CDR3 contains 14 residues. The V and J ends lost 5 bases and 7 bases respectively, with 17 bases between them. CDR1 is SGHAT and CDR2 is FQNNGV in the germline V gene. Per the study methods: A distant-metastasis classifier for papillary thyroid cancer was built using CDR3 differences across clinicopathological groups. Through MiXCR, TCRdb re-clonotyped the PCR reads. For this entry, the V and J calls and clone size follow TCRdb and not the study's own pipeline. The sample contains about 27,000 clones, around 16% of which appear only once. Until they underwent thyroid surgery, no patient had received any treatment.

The chain links TRBV11-2 to TRBJ1-2; tentative D call: TRBD1 (5 bases). The sequenced material came from blood. The sequence was obtained from a male donor with papillary thyroid cancer or a benign thyroid nodule (not recorded which). Some clones in this sample may be carry-over from other donors' samples. The CDR3 here is CASSGGGAGSGYTF. DNA of the CDR3: TGTGCCAGCAGCGGTGGGGGTGCGGGATCTGGCTACACCTTC.